This T cell receptor (beta chain) was profiled in a study of molecular identifiers for immune sequencing clone quantification. Study in general: The replicate experiment used RNA from about 21,000 or 97,000 naive CD8 cells. This RNA was split into five aliquots, and four of them were sequenced. Study-level points and caveats: Barcode sharing among identical TCR molecules could make large clones appear smaller.

Germline lookup yields CDR1 SEHNR and CDR2 FQNEAQ (reference sequence). V lost 5 bases, J lost 0 bases, and 4 bases stayed unmatched. This CDR3 region has 16 residues. This clonotype was seen repeatedly, ten times or more. Its antigen is not known. TCRdb ran MiXCR on the PCR reads and lists one entry per CDR3 protein. The sample has 85,000 to 95,000 distinct CDR3 sequences; under 20% are singletons. Sequenced sample: naive CD8+ T cells from blood, with Jurkat cell RNA spiked in. Specified subset: FACS-sorted CD8+CD4-CCR7+CD45RA+ naive T cells. This TCR came from a human donor in good health. Some libraries in this study had Jurkat cell RNA spiked in. The rearrangement links TRBV7-9 to TRBJ2-6; 7 bases align to TRBD1. CDR3 DNA sequence: TGTGCCAGCAGCCTATGGGACAGCTCTGGGGCCAACGTCCTGACTTTC. Translated, it gives CASSLWDSSGANVLTF. Drawing the rest from reference TRBV7-9 and TRBJ2-6, the complete variable domain is DTGVSQNPRHKITKRGQNVTFRCDPISEHNRLYWYRQTLGQGPEFLTYFQNEAQLEKSRLLSDRFSAERPKGSFSTLEIQRTEQGDSAMYLCASSLWDSSGANVLTFGAGSRLTVL.